A single sample is the source of the 17 T cell receptor beta chains below, sequenced in a study of human T cells and chemical hapten exposure (dated by TCRdb to the early 2020s). Libraries were built with RACE. The listed sequencing device is NextSeq 500. Starting from the raw public reads, TCRdb applied fastp trimming at Q25, assembled clones with MiXCR and retained in-frame beta chains. Entries that share a CDR3 protein sequence are merged under the most common genes and DNA. This sample lists tens of thousands of distinct CDR3 sequences; around 13% were detected once. The ten largest clones represent approximately 5.2% of the sample. This specimen's time point label, interpreted: patch test 3, about 24 weeks after DPC sensitization. What this sample's treatment or condition label stands for: therapeutic diphenylcyclopropenone sensitization with weekly scalp DPC. This material consisted of whole blood, taken in connection with sensitization to the hapten diphenylcyclopropenone (DPC). These TCRs come from a woman aged 45-60 years with alopecia areata. Some clones in this sample may be carry-over from other donors' samples.

This chain connects TRBV5-1 to TRBJ1-1, with D possibly being TRBD1 (5 bases). The CDR3 is 14 residues long. Deletions cut 7 bases from V and 0 bases from J, with 13 bases between. Germline CDR1 SGHRS, CDR2 YFSETQ. The CDR3 loop reads CASRPGGMNTEAFF. In nucleotides, the CDR3 is TGCGCCAGCCGCCCCGGGGGAATGAACACTGAAGCTTTCTTT.

The table lists this clonotype with many counts. The chain uses TRBV12-3 or TRBV12-4 and TRBJ2-2, with D perhaps matching TRBD1 (6 bases). Trimming cost V 6 bases and J 0 bases, with 11 bases left between them. The CDR3 runs 15 residues. The CDR3: CASRKRQANTGELFF. As DNA, the CDR3 is TGTGCCAGCAGGAAACGACAGGCGAACACCGGGGAGCTGTTTTTT.

About this clonotype itself: One base away lies a much larger clone, so this may be a sequencing read error. The chain uses TRBV7-2 and TRBJ2-3; 11 bases are a match to TRBD2. The V gene end was trimmed by 5 bases and the J gene end by 2 bases; junction bases not matched to a gene: 6. This CDR3 spans 16 amino acids. The germline gives CDR1 SGHTA, CDR2 FQGNSA. Here the CDR3 DNA reads TGTGCCAGCAGCCCCACTAGCGGGAGTCACACAGATACGCAGTATTTT. Translating it yields CASSPTSGSHTDTQYF.

The gene calls are TRBV5-8 and TRBJ2-7, with TRBD2 matching over 13 bases. This CDR3 region has 16 residues. Germline CDR1 reads SGHTS; CDR2 reads YDEGEE. The V segment lost 0 bases and the J segment 3 bases; nucleotides outside the gene matches: 3. CDR3 nucleotides: TGTGCCAGCAGCTTGGCCGGGACTAGCGGGGACTACGAGCAGTACTTC. Residues: CASSLAGTSGDYEQYF.

The V gene is TRBV20-1, the J gene TRBJ2-2; the D call may be TRBD1 or TRBD2 (5 bases each). There are 15 residues in the CDR3. V lost 3 bases and J 3 bases, leaving 14 bases between the germline ends. The germline V gene encodes CDR1 DFQATT and CDR2 SNEGSKA (reference sequence). CDR3 loop: CSARPRDRYTGELFF. The CDR3 nucleotides are TGCAGTGCTAGGCCCCGGGACCGCTACACCGGGGAGCTGTTTTTT.

This clonotype was recorded at least ten times. The J gene is TRBJ2-1, the V gene TRBV11-2, with D possibly being TRBD2 (5 bases). V lost 2 bases and J lost 9, with 11 bases in between. This CDR3 has 13 residues. Germline assignment: CDR1 SGHAT and CDR2 FQNNGV. In DNA form, the CDR3 reads TGTGCCAGCAGCTTATCCCCCGCGGGTGAGCAGTTCTTC. It codes for CASSLSPAGEQFF.

The table lists this clonotype with many counts. The V call is TRBV19, the J call TRBJ1-2; D uncertain. Per germline, CDR1 LNHDA and CDR2 SQIVND (reference sequence). V lost 7 bases to trimming and J lost 4 bases, with 16 bases between them. There are 14 residues in the CDR3. This chain's CDR3 is CASMAGRSLYGYTF. The CDR3 DNA is TGTGCCAGTATGGCCGGCAGGAGCCTCTATGGCTACACCTTC.

This clonotype was found a few times. The chain couples TRBV20-1 to TRBJ2-7; D perhaps matches TRBD1 (5 bases). Trimming stripped 1 base from V and 3 bases from J, with 10 bases between. Germline V lookup: CDR1 DFQATT, CDR2 SNEGSKA (reference sequence). The CDR3 extends over 13 amino acids. Here the CDR3 reads CSARGGTGYEQYF. As DNA, the CDR3 is TGCAGTGCTAGAGGGGGAACAGGCTACGAGCAGTACTTC.

Turning to this clonotype: A much more abundant neighbour one base away suggests this may be a read error. This chain links TRBV7-2 with TRBJ1-5, with D hard to call. Trimming removed 5 bases at V and 5 bases at J, with 19 bases between. Germline CDR1 is SGHTA and CDR2 is FQGNSA. This CDR3 has 16 amino acids. For the CDR3, the DNA is TGTGCCAGCAGCCACACAAGAATTACTGCGCATCAGCCCCAGCATTTT. It codes for CASSHTRITAHQPQHF.

This clonotype has a handful of counts. Here the CDR3 reads CSAMNEQYF. The CDR3 DNA is TGCAGTGCCATGAACGAGCAGTACTTC. This rearrangement joins TRBV20-1 to TRBJ2-7; D remains unclear. The CDR3 length is 9 residues. V was pared by 6 bases and J by 5 bases, with 5 bases between. Germline-derived CDR1 and CDR2 are DFQATT and SNEGSKA (reference sequence).

This clonotype was counted at least ten times. This chain connects TRBV6-4 to TRBJ1-1, with TRBD1 as a possible D gene (5 bases). Per the germline V gene, CDR1 is MRHNA and CDR2 is SNTAGT. The CDR3 has 13 residues. V was clipped by 3 bases and J by 7 bases, with 12 bases between them. CDR3 DNA: TGTGCCAGCAGTGAAAGGGACGGGGGTGAAGCTTTCTTT. It encodes CASSERDGGEAFF.

This chain joins TRBV20-1 and TRBJ2-1; 7 nucleotides align to TRBD2. With 6 bases clipped from V and 9 bases from J, the junction kept 8 bases outside the gene matches. Germline V CDR1 and CDR2: DFQATT, SNEGSKA (reference sequence). The CDR3 has 12 amino acids. The CDR3 bases are TGCAGTGCACCCTCGGCGGGGGTTGAGCAGTTCTTC. Its protein product is CSAPSAGVEQFF.

The chain employs TRBV12-3 or TRBV12-4 and TRBJ1-1; D is unclear. V was clipped by 5 bases and J by 3 bases, with 7 bases between them. This CDR3 is built from 12 residues. The CDR3 sequence is CASSGRDTEAFF. CDR3 nucleotide sequence: TGTGCCAGCAGTGGAAGGGACACTGAAGCTTTCTTT.

The chain carries TRBV7-2 and TRBJ2-3, with 11 bases lining up with TRBD2. Germline CDR1 reads SGHTA; CDR2 reads FQGNSA. The J segment lost 3 bases and the V segment lost 5 bases, leaving 7 bases of the junction unmatched. This CDR3 has 16 amino acids. CDR3 region: CASSPIAGGPTDTQYF. The CDR3 bases are TGTGCCAGCAGCCCCATAGCGGGAGGGCCAACAGATACGCAGTATTTT.

Points on this clonotype: A much larger clone lies a single base off, so this may be a read error. The chain joins TRBV7-6 to TRBJ2-2; D unclear. This CDR3 has 11 amino acids. The V gene lost 8 bases and the J gene lost 1 base, with 2 bases spanning the gap. Germline CDR1 reads SGHVS; CDR2 reads FNYEAQ. The CDR3 spells CASGNTGELFF. DNA of the CDR3: TGTGCCAGCGGGAACACCGGGGAGCTGTTTTTT.

At least ten counts were recorded for this clonotype. J is TRBJ2-1 and V is TRBV7-2; perhaps D is TRBD1 or TRBD2 (6 bases each). Germline CDR1 is SGHTA and CDR2 is FQGNSA. The CDR3 consists of 16 residues. Trimming pared 5 bases from V and 9 bases from J, leaving 23 bases between. For the CDR3, the DNA is TGTGCCAGCAGCCCCGAGGGGGGCGGGTCGTTTCGTGAGCAGTTCTTC. It encodes CASSPEGGGSFREQFF. The full variable domain, with the rest looked up from reference TRBV7-2 and TRBJ2-1, is GAGVSQSPSNKVTEKGKDVELRCDPISGHTALYWYRQSLGQGLEFLIYFQGNSAPDKSGLPSDRFSAERTGGSVSTLTIQRTQQEDSAVYLCASSPEGGGSFREQFFGPGTRLTVL.

This clonotype was recorded many times. J is TRBJ2-1 and V is TRBV25-1, with D maybe TRBD2 (6 bases). The germline V gene has CDR1 MGHDK and CDR2 SYGVNS. The CDR3 has 16 residues. V was shortened by 5 bases and J by 2 bases, with 16 bases between the two germline ends. The CDR3 region is CASSSTGTGPYNEQFF. The DNA for the CDR3 is TGTGCCAGCAGTTCAACCGGGACTGGGCCCTACAATGAGCAGTTCTTC. The complete variable domain, with remaining parts taken from reference TRBV25-1 and TRBJ2-1, reads EADIYQTPRYLVIGTGKKITLECSQTMGHDKMYWYQQDPGMELHLIHYSYGVNSTEKGDLSSESTVSRIRTEHFPLTLESARPSHTSQYLCASSSTGTGPYNEQFFGPGTRLTVL.